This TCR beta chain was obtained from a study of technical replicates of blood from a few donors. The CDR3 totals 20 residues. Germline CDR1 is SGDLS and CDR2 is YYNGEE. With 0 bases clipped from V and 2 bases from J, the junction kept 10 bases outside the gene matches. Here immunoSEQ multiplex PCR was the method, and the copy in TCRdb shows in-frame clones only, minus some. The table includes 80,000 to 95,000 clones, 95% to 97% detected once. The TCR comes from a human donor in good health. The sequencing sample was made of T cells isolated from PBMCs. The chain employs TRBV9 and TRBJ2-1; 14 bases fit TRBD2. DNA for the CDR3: TGTGCCAGCAGCGTAGCTTTAGGACTAGCGGGAGGCTCACCCTACAATGAGCAGTTCTTC. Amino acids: CASSVALGLAGGSPYNEQFF.